This entry concerns a single T cell receptor (beta chain). The sample holds many counts of this clonotype. Its target antigen remains unknown. Per-nucleotide qualities are absent, and no much larger clonotype sits a single base away. These data belong to a study of CD8 T cells in ankylosing spondylitis (dated by TCRdb to 2016 to 2017). Background on the whole study: The study set out to find disease-linked TCR variants by profiling T cell receptor beta repertoires in ankylosing spondylitis patients and healthy donors. In total, the full study cohort was made up of 85 to 140 healthy donors and some 26 ankylosing spondylitis patients. Samples of peripheral blood were taken, and for ankylosing spondylitis patients, synovial fluid was collected as well.

Sequenced on an Illumina HiSeq 2500. Quantitative 5'-RACE with molecular barcodes was used to prepare TCR beta libraries. From the authors' description of their analysis: Disease-linked TCR variants were identified with a new computational method built on a probabilistic model of VDJ rearrangement. TCRdb redid the processing of the public reads, applying fastp at Q25 and MiXCR, and retained in-frame beta chains. Rows matching on CDR3 protein sequence are summarized as one entry with the most common DNA and genes. TCRdb, not the original authors, processed these V and J calls. Present in this sample are 500,000 to 650,000 distinct CDR3 sequences, 5.3% of which were seen just once. The ten most abundant clones make up 3.5% of the sample. For CDR1 and CDR2, the germline V gene lists ENHRY and SYGVKD. Trimming takes 3 bases from V and 5 bases from J, and the germline ends sit 15 bases apart. From the cysteine through the phenylalanine, the CDR3 covers 15 amino acids. Left in the record is the CDR3 DNA by itself, 45 bases read in frame from the first base.

Overall study results and their limits: Some motif variants had previously been reported in the synovial fluid and blood of reactive arthritis patients, which suggests shared mechanisms of disease initiation. The disease-linked clones showed a CD8+ phenotype and occurred at relatively low frequencies in peripheral blood. Significant enrichment of the disease-linked clones was reported in matched synovial fluid samples from ankylosing spondylitis patients. Blood from ankylosing spondylitis patients appeared to be characterized by a TCR beta motif made up of eight highly homologous amino acid variants.

The chain links TRBV10-3 with TRBJ2-3; the D gene is possibly TRBD2, with 5 bases matching. This clonotype was obtained from a male donor with ankylosing spondylitis. What was sequenced was blood, either unsorted or a sorted T cell fraction (not recorded which). The DNA is as follows: TGTGCCATCAGTGAAACGAGAGGGCAAAGAGATACGCAGTATTTT. This codes for CAISETRGQRDTQYF.